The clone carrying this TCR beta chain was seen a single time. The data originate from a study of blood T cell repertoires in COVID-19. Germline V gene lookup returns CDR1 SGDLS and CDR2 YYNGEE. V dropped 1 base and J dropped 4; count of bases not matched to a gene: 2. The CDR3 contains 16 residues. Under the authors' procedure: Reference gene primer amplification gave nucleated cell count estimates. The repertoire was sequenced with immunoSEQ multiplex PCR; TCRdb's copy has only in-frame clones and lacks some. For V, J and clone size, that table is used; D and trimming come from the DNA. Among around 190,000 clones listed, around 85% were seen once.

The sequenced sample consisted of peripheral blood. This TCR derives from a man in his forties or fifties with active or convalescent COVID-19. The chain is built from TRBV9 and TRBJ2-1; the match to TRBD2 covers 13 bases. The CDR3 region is CASSVRTSGSYNEQFF. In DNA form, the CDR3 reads TGTGCCAGCAGCGTACGGACTAGCGGGAGTTACAATGAGCAGTTCTTC.